The next 23 T cell receptor beta chains were all read from a single sample in a study of T cell clonotyping in hematopoietic cell transplantation. Profiling relied on immunoSEQ multiplex PCR, and the TCRdb table lists in-frame clones only, not all of them. The sample lists nearly 20,000 clones; approximately 80% were seen once. Sequences were obtained from peripheral blood mononuclear cells. The receptors here all came from a man in his sixties in good health. Some clones in this sample may be carry-over from other donors' samples.

This clone was recorded once. This chain connects TRBV11-3 to TRBJ2-7; maybe TRBD2 (5 bases). This CDR3 has 13 amino acids. V lost 4 bases to trimming and J lost 7 bases, with 14 bases between them. Germline CDR1 is SGHNT and CDR2 is YENEEA. DNA for the CDR3: TGTGCCAGCAGCTCCGGGGTCTTCGGGGAGCAGTACTTC. Amino acid sequence: CASSSGVFGEQYF. Full variable domain (missing parts from reference TRBV11-3 and TRBJ2-7): EAGVVQSPRYKIIEKKQPVAFWCNPISGHNTLYWYLQNLGQGPELLIRYENEEAVDDSQLPKDRFSAERLKGVDSTLKIQPAELGDSAVYLCASSSGVFGEQYFGPGTRLTVT.

The rearrangement joins TRBV6-6 to TRBJ1-5, with D possibly being TRBD1 (5 bases). Germline CDR1 MNHNY, CDR2 SVGAGI (reference sequence). The length of the CDR3 is 14 residues. V was pared by 4 bases and J by 5 bases, with 12 bases between. CDR3 coding DNA: TGTGCCAGCAGTTCTCGGACATCGTATCAGCCCCAGCATTTT. Amino acid sequence: CASSSRTSYQPQHF.

This clone appeared once. V is TRBV5-1 and J is TRBJ2-1; 16 nucleotides align to TRBD2. The CDR3 length is 15 residues. Looked up from germline, CDR1 is SGHRS and CDR2 is YFSETQ. Trimming at V came to 3 bases and at J to 10 bases, leaving 4 bases not matched to a gene. CDR3 nucleotide sequence: TGCGCCAGCAGCTCCGGGACTAGCGGGGGGGAGGAGCAGTTCTTC. Protein sequence: CASSSGTSGGEEQFF. The variable domain in full, completed from reference TRBV5-1 and TRBJ2-1, reads KAGVTQTPRYLIKTRGQQVTLSCSPISGHRSVSWYQQTPGQGLQFLFEYFSETQRNKGNFPGRFSGRQFSNSRSEMNVSTLELGDSALYLCASSSGTSGGEEQFFGPGTRLTVL.

J is TRBJ2-7 and V is TRBV29-1; the D gene is possibly TRBD1 (6 bases). The germline V gene encodes CDR1 SQVTM and CDR2 ANQGSEA. The CDR3 consists of 14 residues. The V end lost 2 bases, the J end lost 3 bases, and 14 bases lay between the germline ends. The CDR3 sequence is CSVETRGEGYEQYF. CDR3 nucleotide sequence: TGCAGCGTTGAAACCAGGGGTGAGGGCTACGAGCAGTACTTC.

The V gene is TRBV6-1, the J gene TRBJ2-5; 11 positions agree with TRBD1. The DNA matches TRBJ2-7 better at its end, which makes the J call doubtful. This CDR3 spans 14 amino acids. Per germline, CDR1 MNHNS and CDR2 SASEGT. The CDR3 coding sequence is TGTGCCAGCGGGGACGGACAGGGGGCATCCGAGCAGTACTTC. Translation gives CASGDGQGASEQYF.

The rearrangement uses TRBV28 and TRBJ1-2, with D tentatively TRBD1 (5 bases). The CDR3 loop spans 14 amino acids. Germline values: CDR1 MDHEN, CDR2 SYDVKM. V lost 6 bases, J lost 3 bases, and 14 bases lay in between. CDR3 in DNA: TGTGCCAGCAGGCCTCCGGGACGGTACTATGGCTACACCTTC. Translation gives CASRPPGRYYGYTF.

The chain is built from TRBV10-3 and TRBJ2-7, with a tentative D call TRBD2 (5 bases). V lost 3 bases and J 6 bases, leaving 6 bases between the germline ends. This CDR3 is 11 amino acids long. In germline, CDR1 is ENHRY, CDR2 SYGVKD. The CDR3, as DNA: TGTGCCATCAGTGACAGCGGCGAGCAGTACTTC. Amino acid sequence: CAISDSGEQYF.

The chain has TRBV4-3 and TRBJ2-4; a possible D gene is TRBD2 (6 bases). Germline lookup yields CDR1 LGHNA and CDR2 YSLEER. CDR3 length: 15 residues. V was cut by 5 bases and J by 6 bases, with 17 bases left in between. CDR3 in amino acids: CASSWDGGSLNIQYF. CDR3 coding DNA: TGCGCCAGCAGCTGGGACGGGGGAAGCTTAAACATTCAGTACTTC.

The genes are TRBV29-1 and TRBJ1-4; a possible D gene is TRBD1 (5 bases). The CDR3 extends over 13 amino acids. Germline V gene sequence: CDR1 SQVTM, CDR2 ANQGSEA. Trimming took 4 bases from V and 4 from J, leaving 10 bases between them. The CDR3 loop is CSVGQRFNEKLFF. The CDR3 bases are TGCAGCGTTGGACAGAGGTTTAATGAAAAACTGTTTTTT.

This sequence joins TRBV5-1 and TRBJ2-6, with D perhaps matching TRBD1 (6 bases). The V gene's germline CDR1 is SGHRS and CDR2 YFSETQ. V was cut by 0 bases and J by 2 bases, with 9 bases left in between. The CDR3 is 16 amino acids. The CDR3 is CASSLGQGPGANVLTF. The CDR3 DNA is TGCGCCAGCAGCTTGGGGCAGGGGCCTGGGGCCAACGTCCTGACTTTC.

This sequence joins TRBV5-1 and TRBJ2-5; no definite D call. V was trimmed by 0 bases and J by 0 bases, leaving 3 bases between them. The CDR3 extends over 13 amino acids. CDR1 is SGHRS and CDR2 is YFSETQ in the germline V gene. CDR3 amino acids: CASSLANQETQYF. DNA of the CDR3: TGCGCCAGCAGCTTGGCGAACCAAGAGACCCAGTACTTC.

V and J are TRBV4-1 and TRBJ2-1; TRBD2 matches at 12 bases. This CDR3 has 16 amino acids. The germline gives CDR1 MGHRA, CDR2 YSYEKL. Unmatched junction bases numbered 6, after V lost 4 bases and J lost 5 bases. The CDR3 DNA reads TGCGCCAGCAGCCCTCGAACTAGCGGGGGGAACAATGAGCAGTTCTTC. Translated: CASSPRTSGGNNEQFF.

This clone was counted once. DNA for the CDR3: TGTGCCAGCAGCTTGGGTCCAGCCACCACAGATACGCAGTATTTT. This encodes CASSLGPATTDTQYF. The chain uses TRBV5-6 and TRBJ2-3, with D hard to call. Trimming pared 0 bases from V and 2 bases from J, leaving 10 bases between. CDR1 is SGHDT, CDR2 YYEEEE, per germline. The CDR3 covers 15 residues.

The V gene is TRBV11-2, the J gene TRBJ1-2, with D tentatively TRBD1 (5 bases). Germline assignment: CDR1 SGHAT and CDR2 FQNNGV. V was trimmed by 4 bases and J by 4 bases, leaving 16 bases between them. The CDR3 extends over 15 amino acids. Written as DNA, the CDR3 is TGTGCCAGCAGCTCGCTTTGGAGGGGATCCTATGGCTACACCTTC. Translating gives CASSSLWRGSYGYTF. The whole variable domain, filled in from reference TRBV11-2 and TRBJ1-2, reads EAGVAQSPRYKIIEKRQSVAFWCNPISGHATLYWYQQILGQGPKLLIQFQNNGVVDDSQLPKDRFSAERLKGVDSTLKIQPAKLEDSAVYLCASSSLWRGSYGYTFGSGTRLTVV.

The chain recombines TRBV5-6 with TRBJ1-1; D remains ambiguous. Germline CDR1 is SGHDT and CDR2 is YYEEEE. The V end lost 7 bases, the J end lost 1 base, and 14 bases lay between the germline ends. The CDR3 contains 14 residues. The CDR3 here is CASSLPGWNTEAFF. CDR3 DNA: TGTGCCAGCTCCTTACCGGGATGGAACACTGAAGCTTTCTTT.

This clone showed up just once. At one end, the junction sequence differs from germline, possibly due to a read error. The chain uses TRBV6-9 and TRBJ2-7; D is tentatively TRBD1 or TRBD2 (5 bases each). The CDR3 covers 11 residues. Germline CDR1 MNHGY, CDR2 SVAAGI. CDR3 in DNA: TGCCACGGGACGGGTGCCTACGAGCAGTACTTC. This translates into CHGTGAYEQYF.

V gene TRBV30 combines with J gene TRBJ1-5; D not certain. Germline V gene sequence: CDR1 GTSNPN, CDR2 SVGIG (reference sequence). The V and J ends lost 4 bases and 3 bases respectively, with 13 bases between them. The CDR3 sequence is 14 residues long. CDR3 protein: CAWKPPGYNQPQHF. In DNA, the CDR3 is TGTGCCTGGAAACCTCCCGGATACAATCAGCCCCAGCATTTT.

The V gene is TRBV5-4, the J gene TRBJ2-1; 14 positions match TRBD2. From germline, CDR1 is SGHNT and CDR2 YYREEE (reference sequence). The trim removed 4 bases at V and 5 bases at J, leaving 17 bases unmatched. This CDR3 is 20 amino acids long. Written as DNA, the CDR3 is TGTGCCAGCAGCCGCCACCGGGACAGGGGGACTAGCGGGAGTCACAATGAGCAGTTCTTC. Translation gives CASSRHRDRGTSGSHNEQFF.

This chain connects TRBV28 to TRBJ2-7; TRBD1 aligns across 7 bases. The CDR3 runs 15 residues. After removal of 3 bases from V and 4 bases from J, the junction contained 9 bases not matched to a gene. Germline V gene data show CDR1 as MDHEN and CDR2 as SYDVKM. The CDR3 region is CASSFRQGGGYEQYF. The CDR3 region has the DNA TGTGCCAGCAGTTTTCGACAGGGCGGCGGGTACGAGCAGTACTTC.

The chain combines TRBV29-1 with TRBJ1-5, with unresolved D. This CDR3 is built from 11 residues. Germline assignment: CDR1 SQVTM and CDR2 ANQGSEA. The V gene lost 6 bases and the J gene lost 9 bases, with 12 bases spanning the gap. This CDR3 is CSVGGEGPQHF. The CDR3 DNA sequence: TGCAGCGTCGGTGGAGAGGGGCCCCAGCATTTT.

This clone was seen only once. This chain links TRBV7-3 with TRBJ2-1; TRBD2 aligns across 14 bases. V trimming: 5 bases; J trimming: 4 bases; junction bases outside the gene matches: 4. CDR1 SGHTA and CDR2 FQGTGA come from the germline V gene. CDR3 length: 16 amino acids. CDR3 amino acids: CASSATSGRVYNEQFF. CDR3 in DNA: TGTGCCAGCAGCGCGACTAGCGGGAGGGTTTACAATGAGCAGTTCTTC.

This sequence joins TRBV4-1 and TRBJ2-7; D is possibly TRBD2 (5 bases). This CDR3 has 13 residues. CDR1 and CDR2 from the germline V gene are MGHRA and YSYEKL. V was trimmed by 9 bases and J by 6 bases, leaving 18 bases between them. The CDR3 is CASSEGWTCEQYF. The CDR3, as DNA: TGCGCCAGTAGCGAAGGGTGGACCTGCGAGCAGTACTTC.

The sample holds one count of this clone. The chain uses TRBV28 and TRBJ2-3; D is uncertain. The germline V gene has CDR1 MDHEN and CDR2 SYDVKM. Between the trimmed V and J ends, which lost 2 bases and 5 bases, there was a span of 8 bases. This CDR3 is built from 13 residues. CDR3 DNA sequence: TGTGCCAGCAGTTTAATTGGTTTAGATACGCAGTATTTT. It encodes CASSLIGLDTQYF.